The 8 T cell receptor beta chains below come from one sample, sequenced in a study of CD8 T cells in Susac syndrome. After extraction with the RNeasy kit, roughly 0.5 to 1 ug of the RNA was reverse transcribed using random hexamers. One entry per CDR3 protein results from TCRdb running MiXCR on the immunoSEQ multiplex PCR reads. This sample has tens of thousands of distinct CDR3 sequences, with 96% found just once. Source material: CD4+ T cells from PBMCs. The receptors derive from a human donor with multiple sclerosis.

The chain joins TRBV27 to TRBJ2-1, with 14 bases fitting TRBD2. From germline, CDR1 is MNHEY and CDR2 SMNVEV (reference sequence). Losses at the gene ends were 5 bases for V and 4 bases for J; bases not matched to a gene: 4. The CDR3 is 16 amino acids. This CDR3 is CASSRGLAGEYNEQFF. CDR3 coding DNA: TGTGCCAGCAGTAGGGGACTAGCGGGGGAATACAATGAGCAGTTCTTC.

The chain has TRBV7-2 and TRBJ2-1; possible D gene TRBD1, 5 bases. With 0 bases removed from V and 5 bases from J, the gap between germline ends came to 20 bases. This CDR3 region has 18 residues. The germline CDR1 and CDR2 sequences are SGHTA and FQGNSA. The CDR3 sequence: CASSLAPGLRVANNEQFF. CDR3 nucleotides: TGTGCCAGCAGCTTAGCGCCGGGCCTCAGGGTGGCGAACAATGAGCAGTTCTTC.

This chain joins TRBV28 and TRBJ1-4, with unresolved D. From germline, CDR1 is MDHEN and CDR2 SYDVKM. The CDR3 runs to 15 residues. V shed 5 bases and J shed 5 bases, with 15 bases lying between them. The CDR3 here is CASSRLAVRNEKLFF. CDR3 sequence (DNA): TGTGCCAGCAGTCGCCTTGCAGTCAGGAATGAAAAACTGTTTTTT.

The chain recombines TRBV7-9 with TRBJ1-1; 7 bases map to TRBD1. Germline V gives CDR1 SEHNR, CDR2 FQNEAQ (reference sequence). J gave up 10 bases and V 5 bases, and 16 bases lay outside the gene matches. The CDR3 sequence is 15 residues long. The CDR3 region has the DNA TGTGCCAGCAGCCCGCGTGTGCAGGGGGTATCCGGAGCTTTCTTT. This sequence encodes CASSPRVQGVSGAFF.

This clonotype was recorded only once. The rearrangement links TRBV7-9 to TRBJ2-6, with a tentative D call TRBD1 (6 bases). Trimming removed 8 bases at V and 4 bases at J, with 15 bases between. There are 15 residues in the CDR3. Germline CDR1 SEHNR, CDR2 FQNEAQ (reference sequence). CDR3 sequence: CASSAATGGANVLTF. In DNA form, the CDR3 reads TGTGCCAGCTCGGCTGCTACAGGGGGGGCCAACGTCCTGACTTTC. The full variable domain, completed using reference TRBV7-9 and TRBJ2-6, is DTGVSQNPRHKITKRGQNVTFRCDPISEHNRLYWYRQTLGQGPEFLTYFQNEAQLEKSRLLSDRFSAERPKGSFSTLEIQRTEQGDSAMYLCASSAATGGANVLTFGAGSRLTVL.

This rearrangement joins TRBV11-3 to TRBJ1-5, with D possibly TRBD1 on 5 matching bases. The length of the CDR3 is 15 residues. Germline V gene data show CDR1 as SGHNT and CDR2 as YENEEA. V lost 1 base to trimming and J lost 0 bases, with 7 bases between them. The CDR3 bases are TGTGCCAGCAGCTTAGGCAGGGATAGCAATCAGCCCCAGCATTTT. It is translated as CASSLGRDSNQPQHF.

The gene calls are TRBV4-2 and TRBJ1-5, with D maybe TRBD1 (5 bases). Deletions cut 6 bases from V and 6 bases from J, with 15 bases between. The CDR3 runs to 14 residues. CDR1 is LGHNA and CDR2 is YNFKEQ in the germline V gene. This chain's CDR3 is CASSQNQGSQPQHF. The CDR3 bases are TGTGCCAGCAGTCAGAATCAGGGCAGTCAGCCCCAGCATTTT.

Here the CDR3 DNA reads TGTGCCAGCAGTGAAGCGCAGACGGACTCTAACTATGGCTACACCTTC. Protein sequence: CASSEAQTDSNYGYTF. The rearrangement uses TRBV2 and TRBJ1-2; D is undetermined. The CDR3 is 16 amino acids. Looked up from germline, CDR1 is SNHLY and CDR2 is FYNNEI. Between the trimmed V and J ends, which lost 0 bases and 0 bases, there was a span of 11 bases.